The 28 T cell receptor beta chains listed next were all sequenced from one sample in a study of T cell responses to AZD1222 COVID-19 vaccine. Using immunoSEQ multiplex PCR, the repertoire was profiled, and TCRdb retains in-frame clones only, with some absent. The table shows 130,000 to 150,000 clones, with approximately 90% occurring only once. The sample consisted of peripheral blood, taken on day 0 of AZD1222 vaccination. The source of these receptors is an adult in good health.

The chain joins TRBV11-3 to TRBJ1-1; unclear D gene. This CDR3 has 13 amino acids. Germline values: CDR1 SGHNT, CDR2 YENEEA. Trimming stripped 6 bases from V and 1 base from J, with 9 bases between. The CDR3 sequence: CASRKGENTEAFF. DNA of the CDR3: TGTGCCAGCAGGAAGGGTGAGAACACTGAAGCTTTCTTT.

V is TRBV30 and J is TRBJ2-5; perhaps TRBD2 as D (6 bases). V was clipped by 4 bases and J by 4 bases, with 22 bases between them. The CDR3 is 16 amino acids. The germline V gene has CDR1 GTSNPN and CDR2 SVGIG (reference sequence). CDR3 protein: CAWMSSVAVGGETQYF. The CDR3 coding sequence is TGTGCCTGGATGTCCTCGGTAGCGGTTGGGGGAGAGACCCAGTACTTC.

This chain joins TRBV6-2 or TRBV6-3 and TRBJ1-1; D unresolved. Trimming left V 1 base short and J 4 bases short, with 4 bases between. There are 12 residues in the CDR3. Germline loops: CDR1 MNHEY, CDR2 SVGEGT. CDR3 DNA: TGTGCCAGCAGTTACTGGGGCACTGAAGCTTTCTTT. Translated, it gives CASSYWGTEAFF.

The V and J genes are TRBV7-9 and TRBJ2-1, with 8 bases that match TRBD2. Germline CDR1 SEHNR, CDR2 FQNEAQ (reference sequence). The CDR3 has 15 residues. The ends lost 3 bases at V and 2 bases at J; junction bases unmatched: 3. As DNA, the CDR3 is TGTGCCAGCAGCTTCCTAGCGGGCGCCTACAATGAGCAGTTCTTC. Translation gives CASSFLAGAYNEQFF.

This clone was seen once. The rearrangement joins TRBV7-2 to TRBJ1-6; D unclear. CDR3 length: 15 residues. Germline V lookup: CDR1 SGHTA, CDR2 FQGNSA. Trimming took off 3 bases at V and 5 bases at J, with 11 bases between the two ends. This CDR3 is CASSFGPLDNSPLHF. The CDR3 bases are TGTGCCAGCAGCTTCGGACCACTAGATAATTCACCCCTCCACTTT.

The chain combines TRBV19 with TRBJ2-7; D not resolved. V was clipped by 3 bases and J by 0 bases, with 12 bases between them. Germline loops: CDR1 LNHDA, CDR2 SQIVND (reference sequence). The CDR3 extends over 15 amino acids. The CDR3 reads CASSIGSVPSYEQYF. The CDR3 DNA is TGTGCCAGTAGTATCGGGTCGGTACCCTCCTACGAGCAGTACTTC.

J is TRBJ1-5 and V is TRBV28; unclear D gene. Germline V CDR1 and CDR2: MDHEN, SYDVKM. V dropped 3 bases and J dropped 1 base, with 7 bases sitting between them. The CDR3 is 14 residues long. DNA for the CDR3: TGTGCCAGCAGTTTTGAACTGAGCAATCAGCCCCAGCATTTT. This translates into CASSFELSNQPQHF.

The chain combines TRBV7-9 with TRBJ2-5; the D is unclear. Trimming removed 5 bases from V and 2 bases from J, with 15 bases in between. The CDR3 extends over 15 amino acids. Germline-derived CDR1 and CDR2 are SEHNR and FQNEAQ (reference sequence). The CDR3 DNA follows: TGTGCCAGCAGCCCTGCGCTCGGGCCGCAAGAGACCCAGTACTTC. It codes for CASSPALGPQETQYF. Together with reference TRBV7-9 and TRBJ2-5, the CDR3 gives the full variable domain: DTGVSQNPRHKITKRGQNVTFRCDPISEHNRLYWYRQTLGQGPEFLTYFQNEAQLEKSRLLSDRFSAERPKGSFSTLEIQRTEQGDSAMYLCASSPALGPQETQYFGPGTRLLVL.

This chain links TRBV6-5 with TRBJ1-4, with D maybe TRBD1 (6 bases). CDR1 and CDR2 from the germline V gene are MNHEY and SVGAGI. This CDR3 has 14 amino acids. Trimming stripped 6 bases from V and 3 bases from J, with 11 bases between. The CDR3 DNA is TGTGCCAGCAGCCGAGGACAGCCTAATGAAAAACTGTTTTTT. The encoded protein is CASSRGQPNEKLFF.

The rearrangement joins TRBV28 to TRBJ2-1; 12 bases fit TRBD2. The CDR3 runs to 18 residues. The V gene end was trimmed by 5 bases and the J gene end by 5 bases; junction bases not matched to a gene: 13. CDR1 is MDHEN and CDR2 is SYDVKM in the germline V gene. CDR3 nucleotides: TGTGCCAGCAGTCCACTTTGGACGACTAGCGGGAGCAACAATGAGCAGTTCTTC. Its protein product is CASSPLWTTSGSNNEQFF.

The chain has TRBV19 and TRBJ1-4; 8 nucleotides match TRBD1. Looked up from germline, CDR1 is LNHDA and CDR2 is SQIVND (reference sequence). J gave up 7 bases and V 6 bases, and 13 bases lay outside the gene matches. The CDR3 is 16 residues long. In DNA form, the CDR3 reads TGTGCCAGTAGCTTACGTAGAGGGACAGGACCTGAAAAACTGTTTTTT. Translating gives CASSLRRGTGPEKLFF.

The CDR3 protein is CASSGGGNYGYTF. DNA for the CDR3: TGCGCCAGCAGTGGAGGGGGCAACTATGGCTACACCTTC. V and J are TRBV10-1 and TRBJ1-2; 7 bases match TRBD1. CDR3 length: 13 residues. V shed 4 bases and J 2 bases; nucleotides not matched to a gene: 1. The germline gives CDR1 WNHNN, CDR2 SYGVQD (reference sequence).

The V gene is TRBV2, the J gene TRBJ2-2, with TRBD1 as a possible D gene (5 bases). Trimming left V 2 bases short and J 2 bases short, with 9 bases between. This CDR3 spans 15 amino acids. Per the germline V gene, CDR1 is SNHLY and CDR2 is FYNNEI. For the CDR3, the DNA is TGTGCCAGCAGTGAACGTGACAGAAACACCGGGGAGCTGTTTTTT. Translated: CASSERDRNTGELFF.

The chain recombines TRBV20-1 with TRBJ1-4; possible D gene TRBD1, 5 bases. The germline V gene has CDR1 DFQATT and CDR2 SNEGSKA (reference sequence). This CDR3 is 11 amino acids long. The CDR3 DNA reads TGCAGCACAAGACAGAGTGAAAAACTGTTTTTT. Translated: CSTRQSEKLFF.

The V and J genes are TRBV2 and TRBJ2-6, with D possibly matching TRBD1 (6 bases). CDR1 SNHLY and CDR2 FYNNEI come from the germline V gene. This CDR3 spans 15 amino acids. Trimming left V 2 bases short and J 2 bases short, with 7 bases between. CDR3 nucleotide sequence: TGTGCCAGCAGTGAACAGGGGCCTGGGGCCAACGTCCTGACTTTC. The encoded protein is CASSEQGPGANVLTF.

The chain employs TRBV5-1 and TRBJ1-4; D is unclear. CDR3 length: 14 residues. V lost 4 bases, J lost 8 bases, and 15 bases lay in between. Germline V CDR1 and CDR2: SGHRS, YFSETQ. CDR3 sequence (DNA): TGCGCCAGCAGCCTCCGAGCTCAAGGAGAAAAACTGTTTTTT. Translation: CASSLRAQGEKLFF.

This clone was seen only a few times. The gene calls are TRBV2 and TRBJ1-3; no definite D call. The V gene's germline CDR1 is SNHLY and CDR2 FYNNEI. The length of the CDR3 is 15 residues. V lost 1 base and J 0 bases, leaving 7 bases between the germline ends. CDR3 in amino acids: CASSEDRVSGNTIYF. In DNA, the CDR3 is TGTGCCAGCAGTGAAGATCGGGTCTCTGGAAACACCATATATTTT.

The chain recombines TRBV24-1 with TRBJ2-3; 12 nucleotides agree with TRBD2. The J segment lost 2 bases and the V segment lost 9 bases, leaving 11 bases of the junction unmatched. The germline V gene has CDR1 KGHDR and CDR2 SFDVKD. There are 17 residues in the CDR3. CDR3 in amino acids: CATGNTGLAGNTDTQYF. The CDR3 DNA reads as TGTGCCACCGGGAACACCGGACTAGCGGGAAACACAGATACGCAGTATTTT.

This chain links TRBV19 with TRBJ1-1, with D tentatively TRBD1 (5 bases). The ends were cut back, 0 bases at V and 2 bases at J, with 19 bases in the middle. Germline CDR1 reads LNHDA; CDR2 reads SQIVND (reference sequence). This CDR3 contains 18 residues. The CDR3 protein is CASSIELGTGTSNTEAFF. The CDR3 DNA sequence: TGTGCCAGTAGTATAGAACTCGGTACCGGGACGTCTAACACTGAAGCTTTCTTT.

This chain uses TRBV7-9 with TRBJ1-3; no clear D. CDR3 length equals 15 residues. Trimming removed 6 bases from V and 1 base from J, with 13 bases in between. Germline V gives CDR1 SEHNR, CDR2 FQNEAQ (reference sequence). CDR3 bases: TGTGCCAGCAGACCCCCCGCAGGTTCTGGAAACACCATATATTTT. Translation gives CASRPPAGSGNTIYF.

V gene TRBV11-2 combines with J gene TRBJ2-1, with D hard to call. This CDR3 comprises 13 residues. In germline, CDR1 is SGHAT, CDR2 FQNNGV. The V and J ends lost 4 bases and 5 bases respectively, with 9 bases between them. Here the CDR3 DNA reads TGTGCCAGCAGCTCCGTAGGCAACAATGAGCAGTTCTTC. As protein: CASSSVGNNEQFF.

This chain connects TRBV28 to TRBJ1-6; 9 positions match TRBD1. V was clipped by 5 bases and J by 6 bases; unmatched bases: 5. Germline values: CDR1 MDHEN, CDR2 SYDVKM. This CDR3 is 15 amino acids long. The DNA of the CDR3 is TGTGCCAGCAGTACAAGGGACAGGGTTAATTCACCCCTCCACTTT. Translating gives CASSTRDRVNSPLHF.

The V gene is TRBV7-8, the J gene TRBJ1-1, with D perhaps matching TRBD1 (6 bases). The germline V and J ends were trimmed by 1 base and 3 bases, with 12 bases remaining between them. Germline V gene data show CDR1 as SGHVS and CDR2 as FQNEAQ. The CDR3 is made up of 15 amino acids. Here the CDR3 reads CASSLGWAGDTEAFF. In DNA form, the CDR3 reads TGTGCCAGCAGCTTAGGATGGGCAGGGGACACTGAAGCTTTCTTT. Complete variable domain (other parts from reference TRBV7-8 and TRBJ1-1): GAGVSQSPRYKVAKRGQDVALRCDPISGHVSLFWYQQALGQGPEFLTYFQNEAQLDKSGLPSDRFFAERPEGSVSTLKIQRTQQEDSAVYLCASSLGWAGDTEAFFGQGTRLTVV.

V gene TRBV7-9 combines with J gene TRBJ1-1; D perhaps matches TRBD1 (5 bases). The V gene lost 2 bases and the J gene lost 6 bases, with 10 bases spanning the gap. Germline CDR1 is SEHNR and CDR2 is FQNEAQ (reference sequence). The CDR3 consists of 13 residues. The CDR3 region is CASSLSQGSEAFF. The CDR3, as DNA: TGTGCCAGCAGCTTAAGTCAGGGCTCTGAAGCTTTCTTT.

The chain couples TRBV5-8 to TRBJ2-5, with D unclear. This CDR3 is built from 12 residues. CDR1 SGHTS and CDR2 YDEGEE come from the germline V gene. V was pared by 1 base and J by 5 bases, with 6 bases between. CDR3 DNA sequence: TGTGCCAGCAGCTTGCTAAAGGAGACCCAGTACTTC. Its translation: CASSLLKETQYF.

The rearrangement links TRBV19 to TRBJ2-3; perhaps TRBD2 as D (7 bases). V was clipped by 6 bases and J by 4 bases, with 17 bases between them. CDR1 and CDR2 from the germline V gene are LNHDA and SQIVND (reference sequence). This CDR3 has 15 amino acids. CDR3 nucleotide sequence: TGTGCCAGTAGATTTCGGAGGGGGGGGGCAGATACGCAGTATTTT. Protein: CASRFRRGGADTQYF.

The chain recombines TRBV6-5 with TRBJ2-7; 7 bases match TRBD2. The germline V gene encodes CDR1 MNHEY and CDR2 SVGAGI. This CDR3 is 14 amino acids long. Germline trimming cut 5 bases from V and 2 bases from J; bases unmatched to any gene: 6. The CDR3: CASSPWGLTYEQYF. CDR3 bases: TGTGCCAGCAGTCCCTGGGGACTAACCTACGAGCAGTACTTC.

The chain combines TRBV6-5 with TRBJ1-1; 11 bases line up with TRBD1. This CDR3 has 15 residues. J lost 5 bases, V lost 6 bases, and 8 bases had no gene match. Germline CDR1 MNHEY, CDR2 SVGAGI. CDR3 in amino acids: CASRPGTGGWTEAFF. CDR3 bases: TGTGCCAGCAGGCCCGGGACAGGGGGATGGACTGAAGCTTTCTTT.